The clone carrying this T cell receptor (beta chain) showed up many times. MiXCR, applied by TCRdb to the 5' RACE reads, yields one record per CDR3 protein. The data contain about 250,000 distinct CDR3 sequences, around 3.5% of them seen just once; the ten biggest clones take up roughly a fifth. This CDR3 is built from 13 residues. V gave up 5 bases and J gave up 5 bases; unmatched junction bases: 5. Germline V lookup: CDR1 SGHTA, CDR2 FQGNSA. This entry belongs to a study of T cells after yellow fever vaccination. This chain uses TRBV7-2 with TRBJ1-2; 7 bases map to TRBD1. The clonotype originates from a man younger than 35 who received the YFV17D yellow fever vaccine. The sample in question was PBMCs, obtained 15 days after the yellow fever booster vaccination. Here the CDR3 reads CASSMDRRYGYTF. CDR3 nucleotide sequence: TGTGCCAGCAGCATGGACAGGCGATATGGCTACACCTTC.